The T cell receptor (beta chain) under discussion was sequenced for a study of post-analysis software for immune sequencing data. Study results and limitations: The authors found that F measure strongly co-clustered same-batch samples. Controls showed lower frequencies than patients for several TRBV segments, and TRBV5-6, TRBV5-1 and TRBV20-1 were among these. Normalized Chao1 diversity was significantly lower in multiple sclerosis patients than in controls.

Unique molecular identifiers had been added to the TCR beta cDNA libraries. Starting from roughly 1.1 to 9.2 million T cells, the study yielded about 490,000 cDNA molecules. TCRdb independently ran MiXCR on the PCR reads; one entry per CDR3 protein. The sample lists about 770,000 distinct CDR3 sequences, about half occurring once. The germline V gene encodes CDR1 DFQATT and CDR2 SNEGSKA (reference sequence). Trimming pared 2 bases from V and 7 bases from J, leaving 13 bases between. This CDR3 contains 13 residues. This clonotype was seen ten or more times. The antigen remains undetermined. This clonotype was sampled from a girl under 18 with multiple sclerosis. The sequenced material came from blood. The chain joins TRBV20-1 to TRBJ2-3; D call uncertain. The CDR3 nucleotides are TGCAGTGCTAGACGTACTGACGTGCATACGCAGTATTTT. Its protein is CSARRTDVHTQYF.